These 5 T cell receptor beta chains share one sample of origin, sequenced in a study of cytomegalovirus exposure and HLA in healthy donors. PCR amplification relied on 60 Vbeta primers (plus 13 Jbeta primers). Sequencing used immunoSEQ multiplex PCR; TCRdb keeps in-frame clones, though not all of them. The sample consists of around 210,000 clones, around 82% of them appearing once. Sequencing used PBMCs. The receptors were gathered from a woman aged 30 to 39 in good health and CMV-seronegative.

This chain links TRBV29-1 with TRBJ1-1, with a weak D call TRBD1 (5 bases). The length of the CDR3 is 14 residues. Germline loops: CDR1 SQVTM, CDR2 ANQGSEA. The germline V and J ends were trimmed by 6 bases and 5 bases, with 19 bases remaining between them. This CDR3 is CSVSRGSLGTEAFF. For the CDR3, the DNA is TGCAGCGTCTCTAGGGGTAGTCTGGGGACTGAAGCTTTCTTT.

The rearrangement links TRBV9 to TRBJ1-1; D perhaps matches TRBD1 (5 bases). CDR3 size: 14 residues. Trimming stripped 0 bases from V and 1 base from J, with 7 bases between. Germline V gene sequence: CDR1 SGDLS, CDR2 YYNGEE. In DNA, the CDR3 is TGTGCCAGCAGCGTAGTTGGGGCGAACACTGAAGCTTTCTTT. Translating it yields CASSVVGANTEAFF.

The V call is TRBV10-3, the J call TRBJ2-3; 7 bases map to TRBD1. This CDR3 comprises 16 residues. Germline loops: CDR1 ENHRY, CDR2 SYGVKD. With V trimmed by 8 bases and J by 4 bases, 15 bases remained unmatched. CDR3 nucleotide sequence: TGTGCCATCTGGAGAGGGGGCGGCTCAAGAGCAGATACGCAGTATTTT. Translating it yields CAIWRGGGSRADTQYF.

The gene calls are TRBV9 and TRBJ1-1; D might be TRBD1 (5 bases). This CDR3 contains 18 residues. Germline CDR1 is SGDLS and CDR2 is YYNGEE. V shed 3 bases and J shed 6 bases, with 27 bases lying between them. The CDR3: CASSASRVQGRSVAEAFF. CDR3 bases: TGTGCCAGCAGCGCATCTCGGGTTCAGGGAAGAAGTGTGGCTGAAGCTTTCTTT.

The V gene is TRBV19, the J gene TRBJ1-4, with TRBD1 as a possible D gene (5 bases). The CDR3 contains 16 residues. Trimming shortened V by 3 bases and J by 0 bases, and 11 bases separated the two germline ends. Germline CDR1 LNHDA, CDR2 SQIVND (reference sequence). In DNA form, the CDR3 reads TGTGCCAGTAGTATTGCGGGGGAAGCAACTAATGAAAAACTGTTTTTT. Protein: CASSIAGEATNEKLFF.